These 18 T cell receptor beta chains originate from one sample sequenced in a study of blood T cell repertoires in COVID-19. The repertoire was sequenced with immunoSEQ multiplex PCR; TCRdb's copy has only in-frame clones and lacks some. The sample lists around 460,000 clones, roughly 90% occurring once. Sequencing used peripheral blood. The receptors were gathered from a young man with COVID-19, enrolled during active disease.

The chain uses TRBV3-1 (or the pseudogene TRBV3-2) and TRBJ2-3; the match to TRBD2 covers 13 bases. V shed 1 base and J 2 bases; nucleotides not matched to a gene: 6. This CDR3 comprises 18 residues. Germline V gene data show CDR1 as LGHDT and CDR2 as YNNKEL (reference sequence). In DNA form, the CDR3 reads TGTGCCAGCAGCCAAGGCACTAGCGGGGGGGTGGACACAGATACGCAGTATTTT. It codes for CASSQGTSGGVDTDTQYF.

This rearrangement joins TRBV28 to TRBJ1-2; D is perhaps TRBD1 (5 bases). The CDR3 length is 13 residues. V shed 3 bases and J shed 7 bases, with 12 bases lying between them. Germline V gene sequence: CDR1 MDHEN, CDR2 SYDVKM. Written as DNA, the CDR3 is TGTGCCAGCAGTTTGCCAGGGTCTGCTGGCTACACCTTC. Translated, it gives CASSLPGSAGYTF.

Of note for this clone: Other DNA sequences within the sample encode an identical CDR3. V is TRBV11-2 and J is TRBJ2-3; D unresolved. Germline V gene data show CDR1 as SGHAT and CDR2 as FQNNGV. Trimming removed 0 bases at V and 5 bases at J, with 3 bases between. This CDR3 contains 12 residues. The CDR3 DNA reads as TGTGCCAGCAGCTTAGACCGAGATACGCAGTATTTT. Translated: CASSLDRDTQYF.

The gene calls are TRBV6-5 and TRBJ1-2; 8 bases are a match to TRBD1. From germline, CDR1 is MNHEY and CDR2 SVGAGI. J was trimmed by 6 bases and V by 4 bases; bases with no gene match: 10. This CDR3 has 15 residues. CDR3 bases: TGTGCCAGCAGTTCAGCGGACAGGGATTATGATGGCTACACCTTC. The encoded protein is CASSSADRDYDGYTF.

This chain uses TRBV27 with TRBJ2-7; 7 bases are a match to TRBD1. This CDR3 spans 15 amino acids. The junction had 6 bases not matched to a gene; V was cut back by 4 bases and J by 0 bases. Germline loops: CDR1 MNHEY, CDR2 SMNVEV (reference sequence). The CDR3 sequence is CASSSLDRNSYEQYF. The CDR3 coding sequence is TGTGCCAGCAGTTCGCTGGACAGGAACTCCTACGAGCAGTACTTC.

This sequence joins TRBV4-2 and TRBJ2-5, with TRBD2 matching 10 bases. The germline gives CDR1 LGHNA, CDR2 YNFKEQ. This CDR3 comprises 17 residues. The V and J ends lost 1 base and 1 base, in that order; junction bases with no gene match: 6. The CDR3 bases are TGTGCCAGCAGCCAAGTCGGGACTAGCGCAACCCAAGAGACCCAGTACTTC. Protein sequence: CASSQVGTSATQETQYF.

The chain carries TRBV3-1 (or the pseudogene TRBV3-2) and TRBJ2-7; 8 bases agree with TRBD1. Germline V gene sequence: CDR1 LGHDT, CDR2 YNNKEL (reference sequence). This CDR3 contains 16 residues. The V and J ends lost 1 base and 5 bases, in that order; junction bases with no gene match: 10. The CDR3 bases are TGTGCCAGCAGCCAAGGGGTTGGGCAGGGGGCCCACGAGCAGTACTTC. Residues: CASSQGVGQGAHEQYF.

The J gene is TRBJ2-6, the V gene TRBV5-1, with a tentative D call TRBD1 (7 bases). CDR3 length equals 16 residues. Trimming shortened V by 1 base and J by 0 bases, and 8 bases separated the two germline ends. CDR1 is SGHRS, CDR2 YFSETQ, per germline. CDR3 loop: CASSLQGGSGANVLTF. CDR3 coding DNA: TGCGCCAGCAGCTTGCAGGGGGGCTCTGGGGCCAACGTCCTGACTTTC.

CDR3 region: CASSPDISGLGEQYF. In DNA, the CDR3 is TGTGCCAGCAGCCCTGACATCTCTGGGCTCGGTGAGCAGTACTTC. The chain carries TRBV3-1 (or the pseudogene TRBV3-2) and TRBJ2-7; D is unresolved. This CDR3 region has 15 residues. The germline V gene encodes CDR1 LGHDT and CDR2 YNNKEL (reference sequence). The ends were cut back, 4 bases at V and 7 bases at J, with 20 bases in the middle.

The CDR3: CSVGDSPTEAFF. CDR3 coding DNA: TGCAGCGTTGGTGACAGCCCCACTGAAGCTTTCTTT. This chain connects TRBV29-1 to TRBJ1-1, with D possibly matching TRBD1 (5 bases). The CDR3 loop spans 12 amino acids. CDR1 is SQVTM, CDR2 ANQGSEA, per germline. V was pared by 4 bases and J by 4 bases, with 10 bases between.

The chain is built from TRBV24-1 and TRBJ2-2, with D maybe TRBD1 (5 bases). CDR3 size: 13 residues. CDR1 and CDR2 from the germline V gene are KGHDR and SFDVKD. The V end was cut by 9 bases, the J end by 1 base, with 8 bases between. The CDR3 sequence: CATGHKNTGELFF. DNA of the CDR3: TGTGCCACCGGACACAAGAACACCGGGGAGCTGTTTTTT.

V usage is TRBV10-3 and J usage is TRBJ2-3; the D is unclear. Deletions cut 2 bases from V and 0 bases from J, with 3 bases between. Per the germline V gene, CDR1 is ENHRY and CDR2 is SYGVKD. The CDR3 totals 13 residues. CDR3 coding DNA: TGTGCCATCAGTGAGCTTAGCACAGATACGCAGTATTTT. Its protein is CAISELSTDTQYF.

The chain couples TRBV5-4 to TRBJ2-1; TRBD2 matches at 14 bases. The junction had 8 bases not matched to a gene; V was cut back by 2 bases and J by 7 bases. The CDR3 runs to 17 residues. Per the germline V gene, CDR1 is SGHNT and CDR2 is YYREEE (reference sequence). The CDR3 bases are TGTGCCAGCAGCTTACCAGATCGACTAGCGGGAGGGAATGAGCAGTTCTTC. It specifies CASSLPDRLAGGNEQFF.

This clone was found once. The V gene is TRBV29-1, the J gene TRBJ2-5, with a weak D call TRBD2 (6 bases). The CDR3 runs to 13 residues. Per the germline V gene, CDR1 is SQVTM and CDR2 is ANQGSEA. The V end was cut by 4 bases, the J end by 5 bases, with 14 bases between. The CDR3 DNA reads as TGCAGCGTTGTTGCGGGGAATAGGGAGACCCAGTACTTC. This translates into CSVVAGNRETQYF.

V gene TRBV29-1 combines with J gene TRBJ1-4; TRBD1 matches at 7 bases. Trimming removed 2 bases from V and 6 bases from J; junction bases left unmatched: 3. Germline CDR1 and CDR2: SQVTM and ANQGSEA. The length of the CDR3 is 13 residues. The CDR3 nucleotides read TGCAGCGTTGAATGGCAGGGGGATGAAAAACTGTTTTTT. Translated, it gives CSVEWQGDEKLFF.

This chain connects TRBV6-1 to TRBJ2-1; TRBD1 matches 7 bases. The CDR3 runs 15 residues. Germline CDR1 MNHNS, CDR2 SASEGT. V lost 3 bases, J lost 3 bases, and 5 bases stayed unmatched. CDR3 residues: CASSDGDSNYNEQFF. The CDR3 bases are TGTGCCAGCAGTGACGGGGACAGCAACTACAATGAGCAGTTCTTC.

The V gene is TRBV27, the J gene TRBJ1-5, with D hard to call. Germline V gene lookup returns CDR1 MNHEY and CDR2 SMNVEV (reference sequence). Trimming removed 6 bases at V and 4 bases at J, with 10 bases between. CDR3 size: 13 residues. The chain's CDR3 is CASSQEVNQPQHF. For the CDR3, the DNA is TGTGCCAGCAGCCAGGAGGTAAATCAGCCCCAGCATTTT.

The rearrangement joins TRBV6-6 to TRBJ1-4, with D perhaps matching TRBD1 (5 bases). CDR1 is MNHNY and CDR2 is SVGAGI in the germline V gene (reference sequence). With 6 bases removed from V and 7 bases from J, the gap between germline ends came to 18 bases. The CDR3 is 15 amino acids. CDR3 residues: CASSPPQSGIEKLFF. In nucleotides, the CDR3 is TGTGCCAGCAGCCCGCCGCAATCAGGGATTGAAAAACTGTTTTTT.